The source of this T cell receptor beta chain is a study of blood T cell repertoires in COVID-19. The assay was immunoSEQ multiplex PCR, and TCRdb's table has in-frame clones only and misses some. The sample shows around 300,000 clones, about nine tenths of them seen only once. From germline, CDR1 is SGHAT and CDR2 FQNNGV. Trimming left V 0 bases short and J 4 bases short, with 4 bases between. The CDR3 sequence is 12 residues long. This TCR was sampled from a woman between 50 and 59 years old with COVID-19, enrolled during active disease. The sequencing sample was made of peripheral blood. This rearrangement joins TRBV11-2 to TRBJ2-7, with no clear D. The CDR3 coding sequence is TGTGCCAGCAGCTTAGATCTGTACGAGCAGTACTTC. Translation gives CASSLDLYEQYF. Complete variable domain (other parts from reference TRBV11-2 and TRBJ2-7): EAGVAQSPRYKIIEKRQSVAFWCNPISGHATLYWYQQILGQGPKLLIQFQNNGVVDDSQLPKDRFSAERLKGVDSTLKIQPAKLEDSAVYLCASSLDLYEQYFGPGTRLTVT.